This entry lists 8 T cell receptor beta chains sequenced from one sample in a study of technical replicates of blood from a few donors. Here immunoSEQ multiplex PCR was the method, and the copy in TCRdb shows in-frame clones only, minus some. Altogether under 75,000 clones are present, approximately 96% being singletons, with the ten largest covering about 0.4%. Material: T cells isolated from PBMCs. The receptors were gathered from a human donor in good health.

The CDR3 spells CALGGRALFF. The CDR3 DNA sequence: TGTGCCTTAGGAGGGAGGGCCCTGTTCTTC. V usage is TRBV7-9 and J usage is TRBJ2-1; 7 nucleotides align to TRBD2. Germline trimming cut 11 bases from V and 15 bases from J; bases unmatched to any gene: 10. The CDR3 runs 10 residues. Germline V gene lookup returns CDR1 SEHNR and CDR2 FQNEAQ (reference sequence). The full variable domain, its missing parts supplied by reference TRBV7-9 and TRBJ2-1, is DTGVSQNPRHKITKRGQNVTFRCDPISEHNRLYWYRQTLGQGPEFLTYFQNEAQLEKSRLLSDRFSAERPKGSFSTLEIQRTEQGDSAMYLCALGGRALFFGPGTRLTVL.

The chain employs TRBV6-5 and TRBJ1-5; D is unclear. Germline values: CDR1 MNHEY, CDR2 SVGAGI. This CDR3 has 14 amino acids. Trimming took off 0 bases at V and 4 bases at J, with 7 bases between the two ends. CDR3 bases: TGTGCCAGCAGTTACTCTCCGCGGAATCAGCCCCAGCATTTT. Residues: CASSYSPRNQPQHF.

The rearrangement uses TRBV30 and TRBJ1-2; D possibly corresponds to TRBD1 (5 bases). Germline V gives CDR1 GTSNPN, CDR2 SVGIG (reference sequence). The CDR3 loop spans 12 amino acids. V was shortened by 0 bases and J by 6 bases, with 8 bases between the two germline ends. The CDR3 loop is CAWSVGGNGYTF. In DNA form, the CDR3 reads TGTGCCTGGAGTGTGGGGGGGAATGGCTACACCTTC. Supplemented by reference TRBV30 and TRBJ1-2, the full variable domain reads SQTIHQWPATLVQPVGSPLSLECTVEGTSNPNLYWYRQAAGRGLQLLFYSVGIGQISSEVPQNLSASRPQDRQFILSSKKLLLSDSGFYLCAWSVGGNGYTFGSGTRLTVV.

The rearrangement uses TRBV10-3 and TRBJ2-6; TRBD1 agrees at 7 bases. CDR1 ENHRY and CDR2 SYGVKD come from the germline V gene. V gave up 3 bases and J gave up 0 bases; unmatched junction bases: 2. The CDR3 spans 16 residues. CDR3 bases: TGTGCCATCAGTGATGGGACAGTCTCTGGGGCCAACGTCCTGACTTTC. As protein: CAISDGTVSGANVLTF.

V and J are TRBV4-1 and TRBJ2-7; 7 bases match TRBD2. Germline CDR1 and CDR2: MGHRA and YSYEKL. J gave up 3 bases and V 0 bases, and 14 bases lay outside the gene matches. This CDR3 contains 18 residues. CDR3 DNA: TGCGCCAGCAGCCAAGATCAAGGGGCGGGAGTAACAAACTACGAGCAGTACTTC. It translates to CASSQDQGAGVTNYEQYF.

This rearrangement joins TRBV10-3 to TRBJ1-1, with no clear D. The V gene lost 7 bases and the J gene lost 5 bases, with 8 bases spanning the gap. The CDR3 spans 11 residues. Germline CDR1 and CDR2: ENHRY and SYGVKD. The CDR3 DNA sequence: TGTGCCATCACGGAGGGAACTGAAGCTTTCTTT. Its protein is CAITEGTEAFF.

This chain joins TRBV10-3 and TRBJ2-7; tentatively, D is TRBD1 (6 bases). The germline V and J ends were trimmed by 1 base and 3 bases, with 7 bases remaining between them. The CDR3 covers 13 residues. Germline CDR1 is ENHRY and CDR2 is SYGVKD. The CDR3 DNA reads TGTGCCATCAGTGAGTTAGGGGGCTACGAGCAGTACTTC. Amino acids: CAISELGGYEQYF.

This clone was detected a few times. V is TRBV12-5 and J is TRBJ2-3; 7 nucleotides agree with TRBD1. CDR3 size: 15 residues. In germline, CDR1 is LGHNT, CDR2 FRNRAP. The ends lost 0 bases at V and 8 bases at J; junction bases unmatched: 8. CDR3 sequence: CASGLVADRSGTQYF. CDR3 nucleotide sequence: TGTGCTAGTGGTTTGGTAGCGGACAGGAGTGGTACGCAGTATTTT.